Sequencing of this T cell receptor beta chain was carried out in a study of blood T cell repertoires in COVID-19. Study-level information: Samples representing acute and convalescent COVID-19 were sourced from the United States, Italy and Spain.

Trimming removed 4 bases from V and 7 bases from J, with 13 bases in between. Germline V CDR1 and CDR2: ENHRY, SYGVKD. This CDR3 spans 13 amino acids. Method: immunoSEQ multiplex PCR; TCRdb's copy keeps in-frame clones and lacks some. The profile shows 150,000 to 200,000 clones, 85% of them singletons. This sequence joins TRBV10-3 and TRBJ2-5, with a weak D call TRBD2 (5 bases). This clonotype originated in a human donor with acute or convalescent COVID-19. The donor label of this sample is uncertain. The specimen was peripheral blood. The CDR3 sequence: CAISGLEEGTQYF. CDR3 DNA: TGTGCCATCAGTGGTTTGGAAGAGGGGACCCAGTACTTC.